The clone carrying this TCR beta chain was picked up many times. Its antigen is not identified. The data stem from a study of spatial heterogeneity in lung cancer. Study background: There were consistently more beta-chain sequences detected than alpha-chain sequences. Study results and caveats: In tumors, expanded intratumoral alpha and beta TCR counts tracked mutation counts.

Looked up from germline, CDR1 is MGHRA and CDR2 is YSYEKL. The V gene end was trimmed by 2 bases and the J gene end by 4 bases; junction bases not matched to a gene: 6. The CDR3 is 15 residues long. TCRdb fed the 5' RACE reads into MiXCR, producing one record per CDR3 protein. This table has thousands of distinct CDR3 sequences, around 5.1% appearing once. The time point denotes: sample taken at primary tumor resection. Samples were obtained from 70 or so donors, all untreated early-stage non-small cell lung cancer patients. The chain recombines TRBV4-1 with TRBJ2-3; TRBD1 aligns across 7 bases. The clonotype was recovered from a female donor with early-stage non-small cell lung cancer. The input for sequencing was lung tumor tissue, taken at surgery. The CDR3 protein is CASSQHQTGPDTQYF. Here the CDR3 DNA reads TGCGCCAGCAGCCAACATCAGACAGGGCCAGATACGCAGTATTTT.